This section outlines one TCR beta chain sequence together with its context. This sample was included in a study of blood T cells in healthy people across ages. The use of a sample-barcoded 5' primer and a J-beta primer mix characterized a second PCR of roughly 6 to 12 cycles. TCRdb re-derived calls from the 5' RACE reads in MiXCR, one entry per CDR3 protein. The repertoire consists of around 1.7 million distinct CDR3 sequences, with 28% occurring once and the leading ten covering roughly 8%. The sequence came from a woman under 40 in good health. Sequencing was carried out using blood.

The CDR3 region has the DNA TGCGCCAGCAGCTACTATTCGTCTAGCAGTACTGTAGGGACGCAGTATTTT. It yields the protein CASSYYSSSSTVGTQYF. The rearrangement links TRBV5-1 to TRBJ2-3; TRBD2 is a possible D gene (5 bases). The CDR3 extends over 17 amino acids. Germline-derived CDR1 and CDR2 are SGHRS and YFSETQ. Trimming shortened V by 3 bases and J by 9 bases, and 26 bases separated the two germline ends.